The 6 T cell receptor beta chains below come from one sample, sequenced in a study of cytomegalovirus exposure and HLA in healthy donors. The PCR made use of 60 Vbeta and 13 Jbeta primers. Measured with immunoSEQ multiplex PCR; TCRdb has only the in-frame clones, and not every one. The sample shows over 85,000 clones, roughly 80% of them seen only once. The sample taken for sequencing was PBMCs. The receptors derive from a female donor in good health and CMV-seronegative.

The chain combines TRBV30 with TRBJ2-7; 7 bases align to TRBD2. Looked up from germline, CDR1 is GTSNPN and CDR2 is SVGIG (reference sequence). The CDR3 is 16 residues long. The ends lost 3 bases at V and 3 bases at J; junction bases unmatched: 14. Written as DNA, the CDR3 is TGTGCCTGGAGCCGGGCGGGGAGGGTCGAAATCTACGAGCAGTACTTC. It specifies CAWSRAGRVEIYEQYF.

This clone showed up just once. The chain combines TRBV4-3 with TRBJ2-7; the match to TRBD1 covers 7 bases. The germline gives CDR1 LGHNA, CDR2 YSLEER. J gave up 3 bases and V 2 bases, and 4 bases lay outside the gene matches. The CDR3 totals 14 residues. The CDR3: CASSQRQGIYEQYF. As DNA, the CDR3 is TGCGCCAGCAGCCAACGACAGGGAATCTACGAGCAGTACTTC.

The chain recombines TRBV13 with TRBJ1-1; TRBD1 aligns across 9 bases. This CDR3 spans 17 amino acids. V gave up 3 bases and J gave up 1 base; unmatched junction bases: 9. Germline CDR1 reads PRHDT; CDR2 reads FYEKMQ (reference sequence). Written as DNA, the CDR3 is TGTGCCAGCAGCTTGCCGGGACAGGGATTTAGGAACACTGAAGCTTTCTTT. Encoded protein: CASSLPGQGFRNTEAFF.

CDR3 coding DNA: TGTGCCAGCAGCTTCTCCGGGCTAGCGGGAGACCCCGGGTTCTTC. Its protein product is CASSFSGLAGDPGFF. The chain combines TRBV7-3 with TRBJ2-1, with 10 bases that match TRBD2. Germline V lookup: CDR1 SGHTA, CDR2 FQGTGA. The V segment lost 3 bases and the J segment 15 bases; nucleotides outside the gene matches: 14. This CDR3 is 15 amino acids long.

This clone was detected only once. This chain uses TRBV4-3 with TRBJ1-3; 8 bases map to TRBD1. CDR3 size: 15 residues. Germline lookup yields CDR1 LGHNA and CDR2 YSLEER. Trimming removed 4 bases from V and 2 bases from J; junction bases left unmatched: 4. This chain's CDR3 is CASSPATGAGNTIYF. DNA for the CDR3: TGCGCCAGCAGCCCAGCGACAGGGGCTGGAAACACCATATATTTT.

The chain links TRBV30 to TRBJ1-4, with D uncertain. Germline values: CDR1 GTSNPN, CDR2 SVGIG (reference sequence). The CDR3 extends over 15 amino acids. Trimming removed 5 bases from V and 0 bases from J, with 13 bases in between. CDR3 amino acids: CAWLGGSATNEKLFF. The CDR3 DNA reads as TGTGCCTGGTTGGGCGGGTCTGCAACTAATGAAAAACTGTTTTTT. Filled out from reference TRBV30 and TRBJ1-4, the complete variable domain reads SQTIHQWPATLVQPVGSPLSLECTVEGTSNPNLYWYRQAAGRGLQLLFYSVGIGQISSEVPQNLSASRPQDRQFILSSKKLLLSDSGFYLCAWLGGSATNEKLFFGSGTQLSVL.